What follows is one TCR beta chain and its context. The antigen is undetermined. These data come from a study of shared clonotypes between healthy human individuals. Study-level findings and limits: Non-shared clonotypes displayed generation probabilities falling below those of clonotypes present in all four donors.

The table came from immunoSEQ multiplex PCR; TCRdb's copy has only in-frame clones and leaves some out. The sample shows hundreds of thousands of clones, less than 96% of them seen only once. V shed 0 bases and J 4 bases; nucleotides not matched to a gene: 3. Germline V lookup: CDR1 PRHDT, CDR2 FYEKMQ (reference sequence). CDR3 size: 15 residues. The sample taken for sequencing was naive CD4+ T cells sorted from blood. The subset is: CD45RA+ positively selected. This TCR came from a woman aged 30 to 39 in good health. This chain connects TRBV13 to TRBJ2-7; 10 nucleotides line up with TRBD2. The CDR3 bases are TGTGCCAGCAGCTTAGGTTCTAGCGGGAGTTACGAGCAGTACTTC. It translates to CASSLGSSGSYEQYF. The full variable domain, rest sourced from reference TRBV13 and TRBJ2-7, is AAGVIQSPRHLIKEKRETATLKCYPIPRHDTVYWYQQGPGQDPQFLISFYEKMQSDKGSIPDRFSAQQFSDYHSELNMSSLELGDSALYFCASSLGSSGSYEQYFGPGTRLTVT.